This T cell receptor (beta chain) was identified in a study of T cell repertoires in cytomegalovirus infection. The overall study: A matching HLA type, together with CMV infection, was signaled by public TCR beta signatures. Whole-study findings and limits: It was HLA-C-restricted CMV-specific TCR beta clonotypes that dominated the response ex vivo. Accumulated public TCR beta family frequency recognized individuals carrying CMV together with the relevant HLA.

The germline V and J ends were trimmed by 0 bases and 1 base, with 2 bases remaining between them. CDR1 and CDR2 from the germline V gene are DFQATT and SNEGSKA (reference sequence). The CDR3 has 12 residues. TCRdb redid the calling of the reads with MiXCR, one entry per CDR3 protein. Of about 140,000 distinct CDR3 sequences in the sample, approximately 5.9% were seen once. This clonotype was counted at least ten times. The antigen is unknown. The clonotype comes from a human donor in good health (CMV status not recorded). Some clones in this sample may be carry-over from other donors' samples. The gene calls are TRBV20-1 and TRBJ2-3; D is unresolved. Sequences were obtained from PBMCs. CDR3 amino acids: CSAREGTDTQYF. The DNA of the CDR3 is TGCAGTGCTAGAGAGGGCACAGATACGCAGTATTTT.